This TCR beta chain was found in a study of T-cell memory formation after mild COVID-19. CDR3 size: 14 residues. In germline, CDR1 is MGHDK, CDR2 SYGVNS. Trimming removed 2 bases at V and 4 bases at J, with 9 bases between. Employing constant-segment primers, 5'RACE generated TCR alpha and TCR beta cDNA libraries bearing sample barcodes and UMIs. TCRdb fed the 5' RACE reads into MiXCR, producing one record per CDR3 protein. Of under 200,000 distinct CDR3 sequences detected, roughly 31% appear once; the ten largest clones hold more than 10%. The clonotype comes from an adult woman who had mild COVID-19 (a few samples of this study predate the infection). Cell type and time point are not known. Material: PBMCs or a T cell subset sorted from them (not recorded which). The rearrangement joins TRBV25-1 to TRBJ1-3; D is uncertain. The chain's CDR3 is CASSETAWGNTIYF. The CDR3, as DNA: TGTGCCAGCAGTGAAACAGCCTGGGGAAACACCATATATTTT.